The 11 T cell receptor beta chains below were found in one sample sequenced in a study of blood T cell repertoires in COVID-19. Measured with immunoSEQ multiplex PCR; TCRdb has only the in-frame clones, and not every one. The sample comprises roughly 120,000 clones, over 70% of which are singletons, and 3.5% to 5% rests with the top ten. The sample was peripheral blood. All receptors derive from a human donor in a cohort sampled during active or convalescent COVID-19.

The chain combines TRBV11-3 with TRBJ1-6, with D hard to call. Per the germline V gene, CDR1 is SGHNT and CDR2 is YENEEA. V was trimmed by 0 bases and J by 7 bases, leaving 4 bases between them. The CDR3 spans 13 residues. The CDR3 protein is CASSLDRNSPLHF. The DNA for the CDR3 is TGTGCCAGCAGCTTAGATCGGAATTCACCCCTCCACTTT.

This clone was detected a few times. The CDR3 here is CASSLFASVIETQYF. Written as DNA, the CDR3 is TGCGCCAGCAGCTTGTTTGCTTCGGTCATAGAGACCCAGTACTTC. The rearrangement joins TRBV5-1 to TRBJ2-5, with D unresolved. The CDR3 covers 15 residues. CDR1 SGHRS and CDR2 YFSETQ come from the germline V gene. Trimming pared 1 base from V and 4 bases from J, leaving 14 bases between. Full variable domain (missing parts from reference TRBV5-1 and TRBJ2-5): KAGVTQTPRYLIKTRGQQVTLSCSPISGHRSVSWYQQTPGQGLQFLFEYFSETQRNKGNFPGRFSGRQFSNSRSEMNVSTLELGDSALYLCASSLFASVIETQYFGPGTRLLVL.

This chain uses TRBV25-1 with TRBJ2-5; 7 bases align to TRBD2. V was clipped by 7 bases and J by 4 bases; unmatched bases: 9. The CDR3 is 14 amino acids. Germline V gives CDR1 MGHDK, CDR2 SYGVNS. CDR3 DNA sequence: TGTGCCAGCACAAAAAGGGAGGGACGAGAGACCCAGTACTTC. Its protein product is CASTKREGRETQYF.

The CDR3 spells CASSFTGYNEQFF. DNA of the CDR3: TGTGCCAGCAGTTTCACGGGGTACAATGAGCAGTTCTTC. V is TRBV11-2 and J is TRBJ2-1; D perhaps matches TRBD2 (5 bases). From germline, CDR1 is SGHAT and CDR2 FQNNGV. The CDR3 loop spans 13 amino acids. Trimming took 6 bases from V and 4 from J, leaving 10 bases between them.

V and J are TRBV19 and TRBJ1-1, with D possibly matching TRBD1 (6 bases). The CDR3 is made up of 13 amino acids. CDR1 is LNHDA, CDR2 SQIVND, per germline (reference sequence). Trimming removed 5 bases from V and 4 bases from J, with 11 bases in between. The CDR3 loop is CASSGQRSTEAFF. DNA of the CDR3: TGTGCCAGTAGTGGACAGCGGAGCACTGAAGCTTTCTTT.

The V gene is TRBV30, the J gene TRBJ1-3; D gene ambiguous. CDR1 is GTSNPN and CDR2 is SVGIG in the germline V gene (reference sequence). The CDR3 has 16 residues. The V and J ends lost 5 bases and 0 bases respectively, with 17 bases between them. The CDR3 region is CAWGGSVVGSGNTIYF. Here the CDR3 DNA reads TGTGCCTGGGGAGGGAGCGTTGTGGGCTCTGGAAACACCATATATTTT.

The genes are TRBV19 and TRBJ1-4; no firm D call. CDR3 size: 15 residues. In germline, CDR1 is LNHDA, CDR2 SQIVND (reference sequence). V was trimmed by 3 bases and J by 4 bases, leaving 12 bases between them. The CDR3 DNA follows: TGTGCCAGTAGTATGTCGGGTGGATTTAATGAAAAACTGTTTTTT. As protein: CASSMSGGFNEKLFF.

CDR3 region: CASSRADRGGGQPQHF. The CDR3 nucleotides read TGTGCCAGTAGTAGAGCGGACAGGGGAGGAGGTCAGCCCCAGCATTTT. The chain uses TRBV19 and TRBJ1-5; 9 positions match TRBD1. The CDR3 spans 16 residues. V lost 4 bases to trimming and J lost 6 bases; unmatched junction nucleotides: 10. Germline V CDR1 and CDR2: LNHDA, SQIVND (reference sequence).

This clone was found once. The CDR3 loop is CASSLVAGGVGTEAFF. For the CDR3, the DNA is TGCGCCAGCAGCTTGGTGGCAGGGGGCGTAGGAACTGAAGCTTTCTTT. V is TRBV5-1 and J is TRBJ1-1; TRBD1 matches at 8 bases. The CDR3 consists of 16 residues. The V gene end was trimmed by 0 bases and the J gene end by 5 bases; junction bases not matched to a gene: 9. Per the germline V gene, CDR1 is SGHRS and CDR2 is YFSETQ.

This chain's CDR3 is CASSLQRTNNEQFF. In DNA form, the CDR3 reads TGTGCCAGCAGCCTCCAAAGGACAAACAATGAGCAGTTCTTC. The J gene is TRBJ2-1, the V gene TRBV14, with D tentatively TRBD1 (5 bases). The germline V gene encodes CDR1 SGHDN and CDR2 FVKESK. The CDR3 loop spans 14 amino acids. V was trimmed by 4 bases and J by 5 bases, leaving 12 bases between them.

The chain has TRBV27 and TRBJ2-5; D might be TRBD1 (5 bases). Germline CDR1 reads MNHEY; CDR2 reads SMNVEV (reference sequence). This CDR3 has 15 residues. Trimming stripped 2 bases from V and 7 bases from J, with 17 bases between. The CDR3 reads CASSLRGLPWGTQYF. In DNA, the CDR3 is TGTGCCAGCAGTTTAAGGGGTCTACCCTGGGGGACCCAGTACTTC.